This T cell receptor beta chain emerged from a study of cytomegalovirus exposure and HLA in healthy donors. CDR1 and CDR2 from the germline V gene are ENHRY and SYGVKD. The CDR3 loop spans 12 amino acids. About this clone itself: The junction shows a germline mismatch at one end, possibly a read error.

Clones were read by immunoSEQ multiplex PCR, and TCRdb kept only the in-frame ones, dropping some. The table includes about 140,000 clones, approximately 94% detected once. Sequenced material: PBMCs. The TCR was taken from a man between 18 and 35 years old in good health and CMV-seropositive. This rearrangement joins TRBV10-3 to TRBJ1-1; TRBD1 aligns across 7 bases. DNA of the CDR3: TGTGCCATCAGTGAGTTGACAGGGCCCTATCTCTTT. Residues: CAISELTGPYLF.